This TCR beta chain was sequenced for a study of liver allograft versus peripheral blood T cells. The overall study: Repertoires of T cell receptors in transplanted livers were compared with recipients' peripheral blood repertoires.

The CDR3 loop spans 12 amino acids. V lost 5 bases to trimming and J lost 3 bases, with 7 bases between them. There are a few counts of this clonotype. TCRdb redid the calling of the reads with MiXCR, one entry per CDR3 protein. The sample includes roughly 7,800 distinct CDR3 sequences, over 15% of them seen just once. This TCR was sampled from a human patient who had a liver transplant. Some T cells may be graft donor cells. The V and J genes are TRBV12-3 or TRBV12-4 and TRBJ1-2; D gene ambiguous. Here the CDR3 reads CASSGEDYGYTF. As DNA, the CDR3 is TGTGCCAGCAGTGGGGAGGACTATGGCTACACCTTC.